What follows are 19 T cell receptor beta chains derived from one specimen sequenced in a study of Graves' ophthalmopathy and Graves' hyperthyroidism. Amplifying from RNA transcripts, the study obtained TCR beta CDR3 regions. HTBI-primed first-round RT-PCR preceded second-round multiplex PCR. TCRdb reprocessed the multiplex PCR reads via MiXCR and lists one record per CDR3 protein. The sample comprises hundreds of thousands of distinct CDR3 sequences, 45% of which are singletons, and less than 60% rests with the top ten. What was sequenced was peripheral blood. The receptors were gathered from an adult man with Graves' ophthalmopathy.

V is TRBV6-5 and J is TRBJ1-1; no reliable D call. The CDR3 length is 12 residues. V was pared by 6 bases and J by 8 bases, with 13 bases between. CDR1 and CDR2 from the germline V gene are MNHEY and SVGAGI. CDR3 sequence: CASSPKWGEAFF. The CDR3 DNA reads TGTGCCAGCAGCCCAAAATGGGGAGAAGCTTTCTTT.

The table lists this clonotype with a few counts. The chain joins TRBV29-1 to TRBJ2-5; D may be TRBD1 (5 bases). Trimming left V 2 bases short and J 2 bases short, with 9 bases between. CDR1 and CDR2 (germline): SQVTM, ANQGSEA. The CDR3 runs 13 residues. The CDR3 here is CSVEIGEQETQYF. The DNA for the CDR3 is TGCAGCGTTGAAATAGGGGAACAAGAGACCCAGTACTTC.

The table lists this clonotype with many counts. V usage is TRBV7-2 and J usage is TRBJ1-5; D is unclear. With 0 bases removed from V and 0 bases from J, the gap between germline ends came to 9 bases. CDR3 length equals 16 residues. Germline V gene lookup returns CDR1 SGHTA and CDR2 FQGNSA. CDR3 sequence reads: CASSLAWSVSNQPQHF. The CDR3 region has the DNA TGTGCCAGCAGCTTAGCTTGGTCAGTTAGCAATCAGCCCCAGCATTTT.

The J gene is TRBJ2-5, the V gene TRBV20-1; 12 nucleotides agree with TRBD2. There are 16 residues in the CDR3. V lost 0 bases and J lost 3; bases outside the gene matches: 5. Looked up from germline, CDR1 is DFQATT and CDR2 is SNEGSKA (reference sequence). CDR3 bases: TGCAGTGCTAGAGATGAGCTAGCGGGAGGGGAAGAGACCCAGTACTTC. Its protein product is CSARDELAGGEETQYF.

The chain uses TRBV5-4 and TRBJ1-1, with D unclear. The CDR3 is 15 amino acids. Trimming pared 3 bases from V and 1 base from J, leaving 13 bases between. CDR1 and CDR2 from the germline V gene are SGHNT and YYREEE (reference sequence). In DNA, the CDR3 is TGTGCCAGCAGCTCCACAACCTCGGCGAACACTGAAGCTTTCTTT. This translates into CASSSTTSANTEAFF.

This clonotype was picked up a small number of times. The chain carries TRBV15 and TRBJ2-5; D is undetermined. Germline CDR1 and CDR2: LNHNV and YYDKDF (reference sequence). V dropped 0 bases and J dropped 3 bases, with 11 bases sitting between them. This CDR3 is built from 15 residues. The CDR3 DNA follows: TGTGCCACCAGCAGAGATCCGGACGGTAAAGAGACCCAGTACTTC. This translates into CATSRDPDGKETQYF.

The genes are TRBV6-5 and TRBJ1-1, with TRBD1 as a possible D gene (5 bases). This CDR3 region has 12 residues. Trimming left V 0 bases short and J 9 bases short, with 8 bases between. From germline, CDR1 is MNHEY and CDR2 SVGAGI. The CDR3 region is CASSYSGGQAFF. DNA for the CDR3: TGTGCCAGCAGTTACTCTGGGGGACAAGCTTTCTTT.

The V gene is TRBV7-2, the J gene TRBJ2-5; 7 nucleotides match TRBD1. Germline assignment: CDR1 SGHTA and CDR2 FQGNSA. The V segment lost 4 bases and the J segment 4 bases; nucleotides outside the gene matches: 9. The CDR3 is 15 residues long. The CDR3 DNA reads TGTGCCAGCAGCTACCGACAGGGTATCCCAGAGACCCAGTACTTC. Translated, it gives CASSYRQGIPETQYF.

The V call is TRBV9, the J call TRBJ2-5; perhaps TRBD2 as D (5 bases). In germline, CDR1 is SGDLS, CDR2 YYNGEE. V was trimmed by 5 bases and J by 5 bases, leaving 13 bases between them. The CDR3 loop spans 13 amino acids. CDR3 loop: CASSTWSGETQYF. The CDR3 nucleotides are TGTGCCAGCAGTACATGGAGCGGCGAGACCCAGTACTTC.

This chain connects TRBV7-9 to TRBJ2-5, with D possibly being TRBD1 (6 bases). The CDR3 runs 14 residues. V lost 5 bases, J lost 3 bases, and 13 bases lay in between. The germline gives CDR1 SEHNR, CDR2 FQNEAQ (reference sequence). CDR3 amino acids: CASSQMGDKETQYF. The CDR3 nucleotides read TGTGCCAGCAGCCAGATGGGGGACAAAGAGACCCAGTACTTC.

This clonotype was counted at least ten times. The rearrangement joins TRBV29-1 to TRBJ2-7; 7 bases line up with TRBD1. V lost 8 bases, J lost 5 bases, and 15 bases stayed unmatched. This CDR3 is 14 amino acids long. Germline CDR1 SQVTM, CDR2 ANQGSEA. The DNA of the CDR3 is TGCAGCTTCTGTACCGGGACAGCTGGCGACGAGCAGTACTTC. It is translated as CSFCTGTAGDEQYF.

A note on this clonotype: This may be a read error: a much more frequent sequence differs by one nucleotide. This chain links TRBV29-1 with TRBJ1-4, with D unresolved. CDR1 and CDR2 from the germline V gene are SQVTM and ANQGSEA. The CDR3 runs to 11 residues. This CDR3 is CSTRANEKLSF. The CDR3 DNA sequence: TGCAGCACCCGGGCTAATGAAAAACTGTCTTTT.

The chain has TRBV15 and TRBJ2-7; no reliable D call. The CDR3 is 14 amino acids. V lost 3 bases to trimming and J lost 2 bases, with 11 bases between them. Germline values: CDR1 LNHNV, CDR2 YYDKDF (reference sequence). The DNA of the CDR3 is TGTGCCACCAGCAGCCGTGAAATGACCTACGAGCAGTACTTC. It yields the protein CATSSREMTYEQYF.

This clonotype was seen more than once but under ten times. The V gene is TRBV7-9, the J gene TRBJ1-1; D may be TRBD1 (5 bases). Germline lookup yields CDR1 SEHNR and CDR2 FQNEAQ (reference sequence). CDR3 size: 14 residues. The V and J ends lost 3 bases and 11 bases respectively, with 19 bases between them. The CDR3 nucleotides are TGTGCCAGCAGCTTCGGACATCTACCTGTTGGGGCTTTCTTT. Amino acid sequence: CASSFGHLPVGAFF.

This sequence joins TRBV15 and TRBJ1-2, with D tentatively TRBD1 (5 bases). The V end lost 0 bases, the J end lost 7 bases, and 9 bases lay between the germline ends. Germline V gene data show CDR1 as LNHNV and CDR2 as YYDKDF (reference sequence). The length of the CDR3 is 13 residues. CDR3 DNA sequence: TGTGCCACCAGCAGAGACAGGGCGGGTGGCTACACCTTC. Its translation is CATSRDRAGGYTF.

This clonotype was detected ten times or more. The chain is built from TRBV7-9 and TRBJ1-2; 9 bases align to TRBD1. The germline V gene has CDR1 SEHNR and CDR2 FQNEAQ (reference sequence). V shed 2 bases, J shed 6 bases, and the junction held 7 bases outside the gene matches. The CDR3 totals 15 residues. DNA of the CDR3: TGTGCCAGCAGCTTAACCGGTCGGGACAGGGATGGCTACACCTTC. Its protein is CASSLTGRDRDGYTF.

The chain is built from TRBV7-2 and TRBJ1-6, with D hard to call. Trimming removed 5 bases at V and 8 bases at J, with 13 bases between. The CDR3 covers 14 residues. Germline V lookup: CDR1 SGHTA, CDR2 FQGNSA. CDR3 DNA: TGTGCCAGCAGCCAAGCTGGGCTAGATTCACCCCTCCACTTT. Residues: CASSQAGLDSPLHF.

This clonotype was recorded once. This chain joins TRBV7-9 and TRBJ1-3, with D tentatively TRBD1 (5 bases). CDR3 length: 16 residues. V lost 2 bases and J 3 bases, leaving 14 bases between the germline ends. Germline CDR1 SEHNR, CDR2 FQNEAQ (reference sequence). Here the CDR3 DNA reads TGTGCCAGCAGCTTACAATTCCACAGGAGTGGAAACACCATATATTTT. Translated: CASSLQFHRSGNTIYF.

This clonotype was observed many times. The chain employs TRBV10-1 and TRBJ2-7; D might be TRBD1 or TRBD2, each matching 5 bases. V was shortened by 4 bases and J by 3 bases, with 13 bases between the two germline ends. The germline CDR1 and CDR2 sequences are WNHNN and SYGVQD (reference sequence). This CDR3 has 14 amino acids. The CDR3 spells CASSVVGADYEQYF. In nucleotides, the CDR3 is TGCGCCAGCAGTGTGGTCGGGGCGGACTACGAGCAGTACTTC.